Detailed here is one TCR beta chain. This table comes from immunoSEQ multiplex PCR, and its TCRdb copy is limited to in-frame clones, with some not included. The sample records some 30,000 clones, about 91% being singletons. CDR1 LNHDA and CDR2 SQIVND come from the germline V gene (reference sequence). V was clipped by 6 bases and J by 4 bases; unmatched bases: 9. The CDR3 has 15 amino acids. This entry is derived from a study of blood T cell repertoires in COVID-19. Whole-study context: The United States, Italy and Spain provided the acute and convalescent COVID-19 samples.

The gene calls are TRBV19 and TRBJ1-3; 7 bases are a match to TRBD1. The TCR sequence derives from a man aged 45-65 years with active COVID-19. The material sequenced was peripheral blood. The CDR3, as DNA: TGTGCCAGTAGCCGTCGACAGGGTCGAGGAAACACCATATATTTT. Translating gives CASSRRQGRGNTIYF.